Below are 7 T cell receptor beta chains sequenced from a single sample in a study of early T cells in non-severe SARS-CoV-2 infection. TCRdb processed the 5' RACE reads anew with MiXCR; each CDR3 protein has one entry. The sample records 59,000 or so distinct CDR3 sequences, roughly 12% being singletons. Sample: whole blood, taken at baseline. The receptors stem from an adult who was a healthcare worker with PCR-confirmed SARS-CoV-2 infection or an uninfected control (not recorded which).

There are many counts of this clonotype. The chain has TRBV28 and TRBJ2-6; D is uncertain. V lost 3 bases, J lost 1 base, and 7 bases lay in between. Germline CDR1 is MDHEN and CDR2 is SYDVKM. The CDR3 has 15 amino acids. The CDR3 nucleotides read TGTGCCAGCAGTTTTTCCGGATCTGGGGCCAACGTCCTGACTTTC. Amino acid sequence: CASSFSGSGANVLTF.

Here the CDR3 reads CASSLTGGYGYTF. The DNA of the CDR3 is TGTGCCAGCAGCCTGACAGGGGGCTATGGCTACACCTTC. The V and J genes are TRBV7-9 and TRBJ1-2; 9 bases are shared with TRBD1. Germline values: CDR1 SEHNR, CDR2 FQNEAQ (reference sequence). V lost 5 bases and J lost 4; bases outside the gene matches: 2. The CDR3 is 13 residues long.

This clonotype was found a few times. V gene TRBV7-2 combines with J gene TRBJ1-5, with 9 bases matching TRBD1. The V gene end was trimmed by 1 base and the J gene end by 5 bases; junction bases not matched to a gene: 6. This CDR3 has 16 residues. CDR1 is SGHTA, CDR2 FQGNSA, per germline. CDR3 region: CASSLVTGQGDQPQHF. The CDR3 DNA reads TGTGCCAGCAGCTTAGTAACGGGACAGGGTGATCAGCCCCAGCATTTT.

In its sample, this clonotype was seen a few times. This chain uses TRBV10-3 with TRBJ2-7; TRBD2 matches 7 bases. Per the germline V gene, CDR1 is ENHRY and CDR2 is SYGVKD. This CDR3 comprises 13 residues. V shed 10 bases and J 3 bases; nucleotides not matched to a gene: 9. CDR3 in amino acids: CASWGEGHYEQYF. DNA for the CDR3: TGTGCCAGCTGGGGGGAGGGCCACTACGAGCAGTACTTC.

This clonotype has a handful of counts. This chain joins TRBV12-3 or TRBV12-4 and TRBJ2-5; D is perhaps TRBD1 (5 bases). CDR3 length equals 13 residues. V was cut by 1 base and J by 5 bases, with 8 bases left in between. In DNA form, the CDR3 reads TGTGCCAGCAGTTTAGGCAGGGCTGAGACCCAGTACTTC. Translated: CASSLGRAETQYF.

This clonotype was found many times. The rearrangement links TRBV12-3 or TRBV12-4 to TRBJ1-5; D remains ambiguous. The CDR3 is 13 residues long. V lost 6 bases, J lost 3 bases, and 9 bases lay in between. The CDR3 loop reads CASSQTLNQPQHF. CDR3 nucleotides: TGTGCCAGCAGCCAGACTCTCAATCAGCCCCAGCATTTT.

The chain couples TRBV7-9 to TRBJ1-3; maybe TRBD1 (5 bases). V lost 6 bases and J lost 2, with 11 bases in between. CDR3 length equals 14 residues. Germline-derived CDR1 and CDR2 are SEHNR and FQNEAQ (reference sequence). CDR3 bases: TGTGCCAGCAGACTCCAGGGTACTGGAAACACCATATATTTT. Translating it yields CASRLQGTGNTIYF. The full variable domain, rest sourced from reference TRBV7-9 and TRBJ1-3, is DTGVSQNPRHKITKRGQNVTFRCDPISEHNRLYWYRQTLGQGPEFLTYFQNEAQLEKSRLLSDRFSAERPKGSFSTLEIQRTEQGDSAMYLCASRLQGTGNTIYFGEGSWLTVV.